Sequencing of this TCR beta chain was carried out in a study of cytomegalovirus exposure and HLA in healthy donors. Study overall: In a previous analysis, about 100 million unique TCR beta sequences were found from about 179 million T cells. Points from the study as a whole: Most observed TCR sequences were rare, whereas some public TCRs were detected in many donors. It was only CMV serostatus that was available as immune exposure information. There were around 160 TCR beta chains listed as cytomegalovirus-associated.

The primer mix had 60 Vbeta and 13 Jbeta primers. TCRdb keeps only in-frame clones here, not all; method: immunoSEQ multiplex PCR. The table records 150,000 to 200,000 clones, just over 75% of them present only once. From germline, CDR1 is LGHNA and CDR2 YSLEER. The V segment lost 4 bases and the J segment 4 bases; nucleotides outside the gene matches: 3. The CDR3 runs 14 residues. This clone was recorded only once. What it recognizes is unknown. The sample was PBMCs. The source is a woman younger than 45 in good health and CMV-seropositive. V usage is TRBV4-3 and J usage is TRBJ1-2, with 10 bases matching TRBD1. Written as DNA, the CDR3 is TGCGCCAGCAGCCGGGACAGGGGAGGCTATGGCTACACCTTC. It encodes CASSRDRGGYGYTF.